The 19 T cell receptor beta chains in this list originate from one sample, sequenced in a study of Ad26.COV2.S vaccination and SARS-CoV-2 variants. Measured with immunoSEQ multiplex PCR; TCRdb has only the in-frame clones, and not every one. The repertoire holds fewer than 400,000 clones, with around four fifths as singletons. Treatment here: 15 to 20 received Ad26.COV2.S at low or high dose, single or two shots; about 5 received placebo; per-sample allocation not given. Sampling happened 63 days after the first vaccine or placebo injection. The sample consisted of peripheral blood, taken in a trial of Ad26.COV2.S vaccine versus placebo. Receptors were obtained from a person aged 18-65 years who received the Ad26.COV2.S COVID-19 vaccine or a placebo.

The chain combines TRBV7-9 with TRBJ1-5, with D unresolved. Germline V gives CDR1 SEHNR, CDR2 FQNEAQ (reference sequence). This CDR3 comprises 15 residues. V was trimmed by 1 base and J by 0 bases, leaving 7 bases between them. CDR3 region: CASSLDQYSNQPQHF. The CDR3 DNA reads as TGTGCCAGCAGCTTAGACCAATATAGCAATCAGCCCCAGCATTTT.

V and J are TRBV5-1 and TRBJ2-2, with 10 nucleotides matching TRBD2. The germline gives CDR1 SGHRS, CDR2 YFSETQ. Unmatched junction bases numbered 16, after V lost 7 bases and J lost 7 bases. CDR3 size: 17 residues. The CDR3 is CASHPRSGGALGGELFF. DNA of the CDR3: TGCGCCAGCCACCCGAGGAGCGGGGGGGCCCTCGGCGGGGAGCTGTTTTTT.

J is TRBJ2-3 and V is TRBV5-1; D unresolved. The CDR3 totals 15 residues. V dropped 1 base and J dropped 2 bases, with 11 bases sitting between them. The V gene's germline CDR1 is SGHRS and CDR2 YFSETQ. The CDR3 bases are TGCGCCAGCAGCTTGAGTCCCGGCGCCACAGATACGCAGTATTTT. Translated, it gives CASSLSPGATDTQYF.

V is TRBV28 and J is TRBJ2-1, with 7 bases that match TRBD2. Germline CDR1 and CDR2: MDHEN and SYDVKM. V shed 6 bases, J shed 3 bases, and the junction held 11 bases outside the gene matches. CDR3 length: 16 amino acids. CDR3 in DNA: TGTGCCAGCAGACTTGGGGGGGACGACCTCTACAATGAGCAGTTCTTC. Protein: CASRLGGDDLYNEQFF.

The genes are TRBV30 and TRBJ1-4; possibly TRBD1 for D (5 bases). The germline CDR1 and CDR2 sequences are GTSNPN and SVGIG (reference sequence). The CDR3 is made up of 12 amino acids. DNA of the CDR3: TGTGTCGGACAAAAGCATAATGAAAAACTGTTTTTT. Translation gives CVGQKHNEKLFF.

This chain connects TRBV12-2 to TRBJ2-5; the D call of TRBD2 is as the table states it, not checked on the DNA. TRBV12-2 corresponds to a pseudogene. This CDR3 is built from 15 residues. The CDR3 is CASRSGGTDQETQYF. In nucleotides, the CDR3 is TGTGCAAGTCGCTCGGGGGGGACAGACCAAGAGACCCAGTACTTC.

This chain uses TRBV11-2 with TRBJ1-1; TRBD1 aligns across 7 bases. Germline CDR1 and CDR2: SGHAT and FQNNGV. The V gene end was trimmed by 5 bases and the J gene end by 0 bases; junction bases not matched to a gene: 6. CDR3 length equals 15 residues. CDR3 DNA sequence: TGTGCCAGCAGCAAAATACAGGGGATGAACACTGAAGCTTTCTTT. Translated, it gives CASSKIQGMNTEAFF.

The rearrangement uses TRBV5-8 and TRBJ2-3; D is ambiguous. The V gene lost 0 bases and the J gene lost 2 bases, with 10 bases spanning the gap. This CDR3 contains 15 residues. The germline V gene has CDR1 SGHTS and CDR2 YDEGEE. CDR3 loop: CASSLAAISTDTQYF. The CDR3 DNA follows: TGTGCCAGCAGCTTGGCCGCGATCTCCACAGATACGCAGTATTTT.

In DNA form, the CDR3 reads TGCGCCAGCAGCCCCGAGACAGGGGGAAATCAGCCCCAGCATTTT. Amino acids: CASSPETGGNQPQHF. The rearrangement links TRBV5-1 to TRBJ1-5, with TRBD1 identical over 9 bases. The CDR3 has 15 residues. CDR1 SGHRS and CDR2 YFSETQ come from the germline V gene. J lost 4 bases, V lost 4 bases, and 6 bases had no gene match.

The CDR3 loop reads CSVDGTSSDADTQYF. In DNA form, the CDR3 reads TGCAGCGTTGACGGGACCTCCAGCGACGCAGATACGCAGTATTTT. The chain has TRBV29-1 and TRBJ2-3; either TRBD1 or TRBD2 may supply D (5 bases each). The V and J ends lost 3 bases and 4 bases respectively, with 17 bases between them. This CDR3 has 15 amino acids. Germline values: CDR1 SQVTM, CDR2 ANQGSEA.

The chain joins TRBV6-5 to TRBJ1-6; TRBD1 matches 8 bases. The CDR3 is 14 residues long. J was trimmed by 15 bases and V by 2 bases; bases with no gene match: 9. Germline V CDR1 and CDR2: MNHEY, SVGAGI. The CDR3 DNA follows: TGTGCCAGCAGTTACGCAGGACAGGGAACAGTCCTCCACTTT. Amino acids: CASSYAGQGTVLHF.

The DNA of the CDR3 is TGCGCCAGCAGCCAAGATTCAGGACTCCGATCGGAGACCCAGTACTTC. This encodes CASSQDSGLRSETQYF. The chain links TRBV4-1 to TRBJ2-5; the D gene is possibly TRBD2 (5 bases). The CDR3 is made up of 16 amino acids. Trimming took 0 bases from V and 5 from J, leaving 16 bases between them. Germline assignment: CDR1 MGHRA and CDR2 YSYEKL.

The V and J genes are TRBV7-3 and TRBJ2-5, with 7 bases identical to TRBD1. The CDR3 contains 13 residues. Unmatched junction bases numbered 4, after V lost 5 bases and J lost 4 bases. The V gene's germline CDR1 is SGHTA and CDR2 FQGTGA. The CDR3 sequence: CASSPGTAETQYF. The CDR3 region has the DNA TGTGCCAGCAGCCCAGGGACAGCAGAGACCCAGTACTTC.

The rearrangement uses TRBV30 and TRBJ2-1; no clear D gene. CDR1 is GTSNPN and CDR2 is SVGIG in the germline V gene (reference sequence). This CDR3 has 15 residues. V lost 1 base to trimming and J lost 0 bases, with 10 bases between them. The DNA of the CDR3 is TGTGCCTGGAGTGCTAGTAGAAGCTCCTACAATGAGCAGTTCTTC. Protein product: CAWSASRSSYNEQFF.

The chain is built from TRBV5-1 and TRBJ1-4, with 8 nucleotides matching TRBD1. V lost 4 bases to trimming and J lost 0 bases; unmatched junction nucleotides: 8. The germline gives CDR1 SGHRS, CDR2 YFSETQ. The CDR3 covers 17 residues. CDR3 sequence: CASSPGQGRATNEKLFF. The CDR3 DNA is TGCGCCAGCAGCCCAGGACAGGGACGTGCAACTAATGAAAAACTGTTTTTT.

About this clone: The sample has other DNA sequences that encode this CDR3 too. The chain couples TRBV7-3 to TRBJ2-2, with D uncertain. Between the trimmed V and J ends, which lost 1 base and 0 bases, there was a span of 9 bases. This CDR3 comprises 16 residues. The germline gives CDR1 SGHTA, CDR2 FQGTGA. The CDR3 DNA is TGTGCCAGCAGCTTAAATTCCCCATCGAACACCGGGGAGCTGTTTTTT. It codes for CASSLNSPSNTGELFF.

The gene calls are TRBV5-1 and TRBJ1-1, with TRBD1 matching 10 bases. The germline V gene has CDR1 SGHRS and CDR2 YFSETQ. Germline trimming cut 4 bases from V and 7 bases from J; bases unmatched to any gene: 4. The CDR3 contains 13 residues. Here the CDR3 reads CASSRDRGDEAFF. The CDR3 coding sequence is TGCGCCAGCAGCCGGGACAGGGGAGATGAAGCTTTCTTT.

On this clone itself: Other DNA sequences in this specimen translate into the identical CDR3. The chain links TRBV5-1 to TRBJ2-3; D possibly corresponds to TRBD1 (6 bases). This CDR3 has 15 amino acids. The V end lost 5 bases, the J end lost 3 bases, and 16 bases lay between the germline ends. Germline V gene lookup returns CDR1 SGHRS and CDR2 YFSETQ. CDR3 residues: CASRPQGASTDTQYF. DNA of the CDR3: TGCGCCAGCAGACCACAGGGAGCAAGTACAGATACGCAGTATTTT. The entire variable domain, with the rest obtained from reference TRBV5-1 and TRBJ2-3, is as follows: KAGVTQTPRYLIKTRGQQVTLSCSPISGHRSVSWYQQTPGQGLQFLFEYFSETQRNKGNFPGRFSGRQFSNSRSEMNVSTLELGDSALYLCASRPQGASTDTQYFGPGTRLTVL.

The chain recombines TRBV5-1 with TRBJ2-5; D is ambiguous. This CDR3 has 15 residues. Per germline, CDR1 SGHRS and CDR2 YFSETQ. Trimming left V 4 bases short and J 1 base short, with 14 bases between. CDR3 amino acids: CASSINTGPQETQYF. In DNA, the CDR3 is TGCGCCAGCAGCATTAATACCGGGCCCCAAGAGACCCAGTACTTC.